The present T cell receptor beta chain was sequenced within a study of shared clonotypes between healthy human individuals. On the study more broadly: For every donor, three CD4 naive, three CD4 memory, two CD8 naive and one CD8 memory plates were used. General observations from the study: It was expected that sequencing depth would affect clonotype sharing among donors.

Naive CD8 cells lacked CD45RO and underwent positive selection for CCR7, leaving out terminally differentiated effector memory CD45RA+ cells. Germline CDR1 is LGHNA and CDR2 is YSLEER. This CDR3 has 17 residues. Trimming removed 8 bases from V and 1 base from J; junction bases left unmatched: 12. This clone was recorded once. The antigen remains unidentified. Sequencing used immunoSEQ multiplex PCR; TCRdb keeps in-frame clones, though not all of them. The sample holds some 2 million clones; just under 95% are singletons and the top ten take less than 1.5%. Sequenced input: naive CD8+ T cells sorted from blood. The receptor was derived from a man between 18 and 35 years old in good health. The chain carries TRBV4-3 and TRBJ2-1, with 9 bases lining up with TRBD2. The CDR3 region is CASASVLAGASYNEQFF. CDR3 in DNA: TGCGCCAGCGCATCCGTTTTAGCGGGAGCGTCCTACAATGAGCAGTTCTTC.